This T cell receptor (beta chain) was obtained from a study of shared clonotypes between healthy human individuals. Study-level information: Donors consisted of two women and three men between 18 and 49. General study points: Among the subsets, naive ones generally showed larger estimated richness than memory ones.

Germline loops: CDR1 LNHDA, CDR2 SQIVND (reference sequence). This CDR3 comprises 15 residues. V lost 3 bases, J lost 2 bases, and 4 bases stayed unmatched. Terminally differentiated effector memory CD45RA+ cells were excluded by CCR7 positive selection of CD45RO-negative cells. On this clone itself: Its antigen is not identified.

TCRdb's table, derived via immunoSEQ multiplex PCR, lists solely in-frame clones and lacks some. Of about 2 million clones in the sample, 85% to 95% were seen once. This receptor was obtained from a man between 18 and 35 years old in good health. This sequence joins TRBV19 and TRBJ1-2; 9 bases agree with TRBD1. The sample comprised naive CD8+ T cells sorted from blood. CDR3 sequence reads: CASSIGTGPNYGYTF. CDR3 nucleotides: TGTGCCAGTAGTATTGGGACAGGGCCCAACTATGGCTACACCTTC.